This T cell receptor beta chain was sequenced for a study of cytomegalovirus exposure and HLA in healthy donors. Background on the study: It was reported in a later analysis that the same platform had been used for the approximately 120 validation repertoires as for the approximately 700 first-cohort repertoires. General study findings and limits: For cytomegalovirus status, the classifier reportedly gave diagnoses with high specificity and sensitivity. Cytomegalovirus association was listed for 164 TCR beta chains.

Profiling relied on immunoSEQ multiplex PCR, and the TCRdb table lists in-frame clones only, not all of them. The data show fewer than 100,000 clones, approximately 90% seen once. CDR3 size: 18 residues. Per the germline V gene, CDR1 is KGHSH and CDR2 is LQKENI. Losses at the gene ends were 1 base for V and 7 bases for J; bases not matched to a gene: 14. As for this clone: Antigen: not known.

The chain couples TRBV18 to TRBJ2-7, with 12 bases lining up with TRBD2. The receptor's source is a young man in good health and CMV-seronegative. Sequencing used PBMCs. CDR3 bases: TGTGCCAGCTCACCACTCCCTAGCGGGGGGGTAACTTTGGTGGAGCAGTACTTC. This gives the protein CASSPLPSGGVTLVEQYF.